This record covers a single T cell receptor (beta chain). The data derive from a study of T cell responses to AZD1222 COVID-19 vaccine. Clones were read by immunoSEQ multiplex PCR, and TCRdb kept only the in-frame ones, dropping some. The table records 55,000 to 75,000 clones, roughly 86% of them present only once. Trimming shortened V by 5 bases and J by 7 bases, and 12 bases separated the two germline ends. Germline-derived CDR1 and CDR2 are MDHEN and SYDVKM. CDR3 length: 12 residues. The material sequenced was peripheral blood, taken on day 0 of AZD1222 vaccination. The J gene is TRBJ2-7, the V gene TRBV28; possibly TRBD1 or TRBD2 for D (7 bases each). The origin of this receptor is an adult in good health. The CDR3 sequence: CASSRQGGEQYF. CDR3 nucleotide sequence: TGTGCCAGCAGTCGCCAGGGGGGGGAGCAGTACTTC.